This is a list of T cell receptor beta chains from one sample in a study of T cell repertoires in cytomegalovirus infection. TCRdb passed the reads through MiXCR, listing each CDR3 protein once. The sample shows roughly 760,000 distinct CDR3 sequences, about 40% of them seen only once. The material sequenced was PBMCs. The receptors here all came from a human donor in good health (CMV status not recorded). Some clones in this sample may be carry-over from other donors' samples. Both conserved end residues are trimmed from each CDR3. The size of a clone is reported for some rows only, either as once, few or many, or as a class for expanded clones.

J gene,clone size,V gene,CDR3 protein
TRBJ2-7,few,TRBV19,ASSRGEPYEQY
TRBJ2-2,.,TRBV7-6,ASSQPLGGFTGELF
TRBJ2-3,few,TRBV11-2,ASSSERELSWADTQY
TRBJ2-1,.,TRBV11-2,ASSGGLDQF
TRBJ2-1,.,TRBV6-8,ASSVEGYEQF
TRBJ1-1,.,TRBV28,ASSLRVGARHTEAF
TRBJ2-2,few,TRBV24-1,ATSDPSGSSTGELF
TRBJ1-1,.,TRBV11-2,ASEGSTEAF
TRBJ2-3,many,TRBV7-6,ASSLSRGGSGADTQY
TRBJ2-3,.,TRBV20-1,SARGEDTQY
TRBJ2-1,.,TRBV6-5,ASSYSTSSGGREQF
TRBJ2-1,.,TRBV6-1,ASRKQGTNEQI
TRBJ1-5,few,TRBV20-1,SAKERDSNQPQH
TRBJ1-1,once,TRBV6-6,ASNPRSRILEAF
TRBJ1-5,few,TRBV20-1,SARSRQSSNQPQH
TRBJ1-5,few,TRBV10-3,AISDHRNRNQPQH
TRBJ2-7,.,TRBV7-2,ASSLARGRASEQY
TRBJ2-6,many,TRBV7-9,ASSSLRDSGANVLT
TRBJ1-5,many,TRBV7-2,ASSLDLGLPPQH
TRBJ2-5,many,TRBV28,ASSLGGGSQETQY
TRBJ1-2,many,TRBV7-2,ASSSRTGPAYGYT
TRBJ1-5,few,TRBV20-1,SATSGSNQPQH
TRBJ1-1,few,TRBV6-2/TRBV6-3,ASSWGSMNTEAF
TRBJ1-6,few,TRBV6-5,ASSYIGNSPLH
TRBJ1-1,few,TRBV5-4,ASSWAGPDTEAF